This paragraph covers one TCR beta chain sequence. The antigen remains undetermined. This specimen belongs to a study of T cell responses to AZD1222 COVID-19 vaccine. Produced via immunoSEQ multiplex PCR; TCRdb's table is partial and in-frame only. The sample records more than 150,000 clones, just under 90% being singletons. The CDR3 covers 12 residues. Germline CDR1 is MNHEY and CDR2 is SMNVEV (reference sequence). V shed 5 bases and J shed 5 bases, with 10 bases lying between them. Study-level points and caveats: Repertoires were sampled only after the peak T cell response. Most donors were white British, females outnumbered males, and clonal diversity was possibly underestimated. Vaccination with two AZD1222 doses was followed by a rise in Spike-specific TCR breadth and depth.

This TCR derives from an adult in good health. This specimen was peripheral blood, taken on day 0 of AZD1222 vaccination. The rearrangement uses TRBV27 and TRBJ2-7; D uncertain. The CDR3 loop reads CASSPNRDEQYF. The CDR3 nucleotides are TGTGCCAGCAGTCCTAATAGGGACGAGCAGTACTTC.